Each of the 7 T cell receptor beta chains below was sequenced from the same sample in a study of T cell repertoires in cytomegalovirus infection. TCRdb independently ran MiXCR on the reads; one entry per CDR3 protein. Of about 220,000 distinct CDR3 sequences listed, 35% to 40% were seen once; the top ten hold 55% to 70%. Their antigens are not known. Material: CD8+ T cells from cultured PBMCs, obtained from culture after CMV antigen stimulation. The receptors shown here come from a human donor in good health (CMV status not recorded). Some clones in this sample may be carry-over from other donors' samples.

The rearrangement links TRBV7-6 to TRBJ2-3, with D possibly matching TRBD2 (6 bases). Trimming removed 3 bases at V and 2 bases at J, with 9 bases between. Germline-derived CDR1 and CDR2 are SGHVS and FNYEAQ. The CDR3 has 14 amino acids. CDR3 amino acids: CASSLVAVTDTQYF. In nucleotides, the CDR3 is TGTGCCAGCAGCTTGGTAGCGGTCACAGATACGCAGTATTTT.

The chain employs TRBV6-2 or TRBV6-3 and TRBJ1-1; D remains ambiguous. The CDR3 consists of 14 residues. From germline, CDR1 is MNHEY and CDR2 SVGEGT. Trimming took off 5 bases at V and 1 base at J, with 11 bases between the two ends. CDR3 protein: CASSTGHPNTEAFF. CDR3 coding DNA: TGTGCCAGCAGTACTGGGCACCCGAACACTGAAGCTTTCTTT.

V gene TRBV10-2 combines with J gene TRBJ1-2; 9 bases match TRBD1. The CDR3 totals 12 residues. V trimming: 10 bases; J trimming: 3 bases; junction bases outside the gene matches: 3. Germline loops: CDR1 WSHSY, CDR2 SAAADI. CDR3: CAIRTGDYGYTF. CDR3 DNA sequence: TGCGCCATCAGGACAGGGGACTATGGCTACACCTTC.

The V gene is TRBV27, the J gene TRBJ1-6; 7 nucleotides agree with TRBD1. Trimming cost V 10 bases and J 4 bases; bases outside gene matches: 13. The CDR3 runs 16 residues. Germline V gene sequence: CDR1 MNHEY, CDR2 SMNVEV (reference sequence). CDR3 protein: CATRDPGTDYNSPLHF. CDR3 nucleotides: TGTGCCACCAGGGATCCCGGGACAGATTATAATTCACCCCTCCACTTT.

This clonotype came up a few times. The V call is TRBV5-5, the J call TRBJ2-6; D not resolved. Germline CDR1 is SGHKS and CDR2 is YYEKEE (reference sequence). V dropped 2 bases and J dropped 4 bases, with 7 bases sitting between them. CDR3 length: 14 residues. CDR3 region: CASSFRQGANVLTF. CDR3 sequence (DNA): TGTGCCAGCAGCTTTCGTCAGGGGGCCAACGTCCTGACTTTC.

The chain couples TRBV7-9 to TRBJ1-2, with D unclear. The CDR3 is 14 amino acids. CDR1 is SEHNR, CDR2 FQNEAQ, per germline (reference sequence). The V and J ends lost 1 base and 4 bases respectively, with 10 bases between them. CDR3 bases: TGTGCCAGCAGCTTAGAGTCTGGGATCTATGGCTACACCTTC. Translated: CASSLESGIYGYTF.

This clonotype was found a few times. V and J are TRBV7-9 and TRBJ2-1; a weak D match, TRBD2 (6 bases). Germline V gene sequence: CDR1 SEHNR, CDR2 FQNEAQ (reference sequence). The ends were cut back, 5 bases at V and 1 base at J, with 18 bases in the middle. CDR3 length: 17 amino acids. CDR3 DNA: TGTGCCAGCAGCGGGTTTATAGCGGACGGTTCCTACAATGAGCAGTTCTTC. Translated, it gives CASSGFIADGSYNEQFF.